These T cell receptor beta chains were read from a single sample in a study of cytomegalovirus exposure and HLA in healthy donors. Assay used: immunoSEQ multiplex PCR; TCRdb lists only in-frame clones, some missing. The data hold some 94,000 clones, with about 80% observed a single time. The sequencing input was PBMCs. The receptors originated from a man in his forties or fifties in good health and CMV-seronegative. The CDR3 runs from the conserved cysteine through the conserved F or W. Each record gives: V gene, clone size, D gene, J gene, CDR3 protein, CDR3 DNA. D genes are given only for firm matches. Only part of the rows carry a size: once, few, many, or a class if the clone is expanded.

TRBV7-8,.,.,TRBJ1-5,CASSGMGGYSNQPQHF,TGTGCCAGCAGCGGCATGGGGGGTTATAGCAATCAGCCCCAGCATTTT
TRBV2,.,TRBD1,TRBJ1-2,CASSTGTGGWLGYTF,TGTGCCAGCAGCACCGGGACAGGGGGCTGGCTTGGCTACACCTTC
TRBV30,few,TRBD2,TRBJ2-2,CAWVGLAGGGELFF,TGTGCCTGGGTCGGACTAGCGGGGGGTGGGGAGCTGTTTTTT
TRBV7-9,once,.,TRBJ2-3,CASRPDGDTQYF,TGTGCCAGCAGGCCAGATGGAGATACGCAGTATTTT
TRBV7-6,.,.,TRBJ2-2,CASSGGYTGELFF,TGTGCCAGCAGCGGAGGGTACACCGGGGAGCTGTTTTTT
TRBV2,.,TRBD2,TRBJ2-7,CASRGQGLAGGPSYEQYF,TGTGCCAGCAGGGGACAGGGACTAGCGGGAGGGCCGTCCTACGAGCAGTACTTC
TRBV28,once,TRBD1,TRBJ2-1,CASSPWQGALNNEQFF,TGTGCCAGCAGTCCCTGGCAGGGGGCCTTAAACAATGAGCAGTTCTTC
TRBV20-1,.,.,TRBJ1-1,CSAPFNTEAFF,TGCAGTGCCCCTTTCAACACTGAAGCTTTCTTT
TRBV28,.,TRBD1,TRBJ1-2,CASRSSGTGGFYGYTF,TGTGCCAGCAGAAGCTCCGGGACAGGGGGCTTCTATGGCTACACCTTC
TRBV5-1,.,.,TRBJ1-1,CASSLGTEGEAFF,TGCGCCAGCAGCTTGGGAACAGAGGGTGAAGCTTTCTTT
TRBV30,.,TRBD1,TRBJ1-5,CAWSLGQPPYSNQPQHF,TGTGCCTGGAGTTTGGGACAGCCACCCTATAGCAATCAGCCCCAGCATTTT
TRBV10-1,.,TRBD1,TRBJ1-3,CASSDRQGVGNTIYF,TGCGCCAGCAGTGATCGACAGGGTGTGGGAAACACCATATATTTT
TRBV30,.,.,TRBJ2-2,CAWSVLGTGELFF,TGTGCCTGGAGTGTACTCGGTACCGGGGAGCTGTTTTTT
TRBV29-1,.,TRBD1,TRBJ2-7,CSVGQVGYEQYF,TGCAGCGTCGGACAGGTGGGGTACGAGCAGTACTTC
TRBV28,.,.,TRBJ1-1,CAILRDPLKAPEAFF,TGTGCCATCCTGCGGGACCCTCTTAAAGCCCCCGAAGCTTTCTTT
TRBV5-4,.,TRBD1,TRBJ2-3,CASSLGGPGTDTQYF,TGTGCCAGCAGCTTAGGGGGCCCTGGCACAGATACGCAGTATTTT
TRBV30,.,.,TRBJ2-3,CAWTQRTSTDTQYF,TGTGCCTGGACCCAGCGGACTAGCACAGATACGCAGTATTTT
TRBV19,.,.,TRBJ2-3,CASSIMVRLDTQYF,TGTGCCAGTAGTATCATGGTGCGGTTGGATACGCAGTATTTT
TRBV30,once,TRBD2,TRBJ2-1,CAGTSGSEQFF,TGTGCCGGGACTAGCGGGAGTGAGCAGTTCTTC
TRBV10-1,few,.,TRBJ1-6,CASTRDNNSPLHF,TGCGCCAGCACCAGGGACAATAATTCACCCCTCCACTTT
TRBV28,.,TRBD1,TRBJ1-1,CASNEHRTGATEAFF,TGTGCCAGCAACGAACACAGGACAGGAGCAACTGAAGCTTTCTTT
TRBV12-2,.,.,TRBJ2-2,CASRLQRATGELFF,TGTGCAAGTCGCCTTCAGAGGGCGACCGGGGAGCTGTTTTTT
TRBV30,.,.,TRBJ1-1,CAWSVRGNAEAFF,TGTGCCTGGAGTGTACGGGGGAACGCTGAAGCTTTCTTT
TRBV5-1,.,.,TRBJ2-7,CASSLANEQYF,TGCGCCAGCAGCTTGGCTAACGAGCAGTACTTC
TRBV28,once,TRBD2,TRBJ2-1,CASSSGTSGVYNEQFF,TGTGCCAGCAGTTCCGGGACTAGCGGGGTCTACAATGAGCAGTTCTTC
TRBV30,few,.,TRBJ1-2,CAWRTVGYTF,TGTGCCTGGAGGACAGTCGGCTACACCTTC
TRBV28,.,.,TRBJ1-1,CASSLGQKNTEAFF,TGTGCCAGCAGTTTAGGTCAGAAGAACACTGAAGCTTTCTTT
TRBV7-9,.,.,TRBJ1-1,CASSLGGWTEAFF,TGTGCCAGCAGCTTAGGGGGCTGGACTGAAGCTTTCTTT
TRBV2,.,.,TRBJ2-5,CASSTSQETQYF,TGTGCCAGCAGCACTAGCCAAGAGACCCAGTACTTC
TRBV9,.,TRBD2,TRBJ2-1,CASSGRTSGRAGFF,TGTGCCAGCAGCGGCCGGACTAGCGGGAGGGCGGGGTTCTTC
TRBV13,.,.,TRBJ2-7,CASSLVSGVEQYF,TGTGCCAGCAGCTTAGTTTCCGGTGTCGAGCAGTACTTC
TRBV5-1,.,TRBD2,TRBJ2-1,CASSPTFAGGLDNEQFF,TGCGCCAGCAGCCCTACGTTCGCGGGGGGGCTCGACAATGAGCAGTTCTTC
TRBV4-2,once,TRBD2,TRBJ2-5,CASSQGISGSNQETQYF,TGTGCCAGCAGCCAAGGAATCAGCGGGAGTAACCAAGAGACCCAGTACTTC
TRBV7-9,.,TRBD1,TRBJ2-5,CASSLGPRGQETQYF,TGTGCCAGCAGCTTAGGGCCCAGGGGGCAAGAGACCCAGTACTTC
TRBV6-5,.,.,TRBJ1-5,CASSYHNNQPQHF,TGTGCCAGCAGTTACCACAACAATCAGCCCCAGCATTTT
TRBV27,once,TRBD2,TRBJ2-5,CASSPSGLAMVQETQYF,TGTGCCAGCAGTCCCTCGGGACTAGCGATGGTCCAAGAGACCCAGTACTTC
TRBV5-6,.,.,TRBJ2-7,CASSLWGGSYEQYF,TGTGCCAGCAGCTTGTGGGGAGGCTCCTACGAGCAGTACTTC
TRBV14,few,.,TRBJ2-7,CASRRTGSYEQYF,TGTGCCAGCAGGCGAACAGGGTCCTACGAGCAGTACTTC
TRBV5-1,.,TRBD2,TRBJ2-5,CASSLGRSSGELRETQYF,TGCGCCAGCAGCTTGGGCCGATCTAGCGGGGAGCTGAGGGAGACCCAGTACTTC
TRBV30,.,TRBD2,TRBJ2-3,CTWSRSGGTYKKSTDTQYF,TGTACCTGGAGTCGTAGCGGGGGAACATATAAAAAAAGCACAGATACGCAGTATTTT
TRBV27,.,.,TRBJ1-6,CASTGGSYNSPLHF,TGTGCCAGCACCGGCGGCTCCTATAATTCACCCCTCCACTTT
TRBV5-1,once,TRBD1,TRBJ2-7,CASSTTGGSHEQYF,TGCGCCAGCAGTACAACAGGGGGGTCCCACGAGCAGTACTTC
TRBV5-4,.,TRBD1,TRBJ1-6,CASSSGQGDLLHF,TGTGCTAGCAGCTCGGGACAGGGTGATTTACTCCACTTT
TRBV7-8,once,TRBD2,TRBJ2-3,CASSLVASGMADTQYF,TGTGCCAGCAGCTTAGTGGCTAGCGGGATGGCAGATACGCAGTATTTT
TRBV5-1,once,.,TRBJ1-1,CASSPRPGRNTEAFF,TGCGCCAGCAGCCCTAGACCCGGGAGGAACACTGAAGCTTTCTTT
TRBV28,.,.,TRBJ1-2,CASSLGGTNYGYTF,TGTGCCAGCAGTTTAGGGGGGACTAACTATGGCTACACCTTC
TRBV28,.,TRBD2,TRBJ2-2,CASSFVAGGAGELFF,TGTGCCAGCAGTTTCGTAGCGGGAGGGGCCGGGGAGCTGTTTTTT
TRBV7-6,.,TRBD1,TRBJ1-3,CASSLDRESGNTIYF,TGTGCCAGCAGCTTGGACAGGGAATCTGGAAACACCATATATTTT
TRBV19,.,TRBD1,TRBJ1-5,CARRQGGNQPQHF,TGTGCCAGAAGACAGGGTGGCAATCAGCCCCAGCATTTT
TRBV5-1,.,TRBD1,TRBJ2-1,CASSSGQGDYNEQFF,TGCGCCAGCAGCTCGGGACAGGGGGACTACAATGAGCAGTTCTTC
TRBV5-4,few,TRBD2,TRBJ2-3,CASSEGLAPKLDTQYF,TGTGCCAGCAGCGAGGGACTAGCTCCGAAACTGGATACGCAGTATTTT
TRBV7-9,.,.,TRBJ2-1,CASSSEESYNEQFF,TGTGCCAGCAGCTCAGAGGAATCGTACAATGAGCAGTTCTTC
TRBV5-1,.,.,TRBJ2-2,CASRGMGQGGGELFF,TGCGCCAGCAGAGGGATGGGCCAGGGCGGCGGGGAGCTGTTTTTT